This T cell receptor beta chain was sequenced for a study of OX40 agonist ivuxolimab in advanced cancers. The assay was immunoSEQ multiplex PCR, and TCRdb's table has in-frame clones only and misses some. The table shows some 33,000 clones, with approximately 88% occurring only once. CDR1 is MNHEY, CDR2 SMNVEV, per germline (reference sequence). The CDR3 runs 14 residues. With 2 bases removed from V and 3 bases from J, the gap between germline ends came to 8 bases. Sequencing used CD4+ or CD8+ T cells sorted from blood, obtained in a trial of the OX40 agonist ivuxolimab. This TCR came from an adult with an advanced solid tumor such as melanoma, head and neck, liver or kidney cancer. The chain has TRBV27 and TRBJ1-5; D remains ambiguous. CDR3 amino acids: CASSLNGPNQPQHF. The DNA of the CDR3 is TGTGCCAGCAGTTTAAATGGACCCAATCAGCCCCAGCATTTT.